This entry is about one T cell receptor beta chain. With 60 Vbeta and 13 Jbeta primers, the PCR was carried out. Sequenced by immunoSEQ multiplex PCR; TCRdb stores in-frame clones only, minus some. Of some 190,000 clones listed, roughly 80% are singletons. The sample is drawn from a study of cytomegalovirus exposure and HLA in healthy donors. The TCR originated in a girl aged 5 to 17 in good health and CMV-seropositive. The specimen was PBMCs.

The CDR3 DNA is TGTGCCAGCAGCCCCAAAGGGGAGAACACTGAAGCTTTCTTT. It translates to CASSPKGENTEAFF. The chain uses TRBV27 and TRBJ1-1; D perhaps matches TRBD1 (5 bases). CDR1 MNHEY and CDR2 SMNVEV come from the germline V gene (reference sequence). CDR3 size: 14 residues. V was clipped by 6 bases and J by 1 base, with 12 bases between them.